This T cell receptor (beta chain) was retrieved from a study of T cells in Graves' hyperthyroidism and ophthalmopathy. General study points: The model made its ophthalmopathy prediction, and onset followed a median roughly six months later. Separating ophthalmopathy from stable hyperthyroidism was achieved by a 13 V-J model.

The CDR3 has 14 amino acids. Germline loops: CDR1 LGHNA, CDR2 YNFKEQ. The V end was cut by 0 bases, the J end by 4 bases, with 9 bases between. In its sample, this clonotype was seen a few times. No antigen is known for it. RNA transcripts provided the source from which TCR beta CDR3 regions were amplified. In the first-round RT-PCR of the TCR CDR3, the HTBI primer set was used. TCRdb re-called the multiplex PCR reads with MiXCR, one entry per CDR3 protein. The table includes around 690,000 distinct CDR3 sequences, roughly 17% detected once. Each patient was aged 18 to 65 and had newly diagnosed hyperthyroidism of under 2 months' duration.

The origin of this receptor is a man in his forties or fifties with Graves' hyperthyroidism. The sequenced sample was blood. This chain links TRBV4-2 with TRBJ1-2; no definite D call. The CDR3 loop reads CASSQDGSGYGYTF. CDR3 in DNA: TGTGCCAGCAGCCAAGATGGGTCTGGCTATGGCTACACCTTC.